The T cell receptor beta chain described here comes from a study of blood T cell repertoires in COVID-19. Study in general: Some COVID-19 samples were acute and others convalescent; all came from the United States, Italy and Spain.

CDR1 is SNHLY, CDR2 FYNNEI, per germline. The CDR3 covers 16 residues. V was trimmed by 1 base and J by 5 bases, leaving 17 bases between them. Libraries were prepared by immunoSEQ multiplex PCR; TCRdb keeps only in-frame clonotypes and omits some of them. In the table there are a few hundred thousand clones, 91% of which are singletons. The J gene is TRBJ2-5, the V gene TRBV2; D is perhaps TRBD2 (6 bases). This sequence originates from a middle-aged woman who had been exposed to COVID-19. The sample taken for sequencing was PBMCs or T cells enriched from blood (not recorded which). CDR3 loop: CASSEDLATLGETQYF. In DNA form, the CDR3 reads TGTGCCAGCAGTGAAGATCTAGCGACCCTTGGGGAGACCCAGTACTTC.